The rows below give T cell receptor beta chains drawn from one sample of a study of IL-17A CD8 T cells in psoriatic arthritis synovium. Assay used: immunoSEQ multiplex PCR; TCRdb lists only in-frame clones, some missing. The sample consists of more than 2,000 clones, approximately 70% of them appearing once. The sample comprised IFN-gamma+ CD8+ T cells from synovial fluid. The receptor source for this set is a human donor with psoriatic arthritis. Both conserved end residues are part of each CDR3. The D gene is left open where the match is weak. Each size is once, few, many or a size class.

V gene: TRBV2; J gene: TRBJ1-1; clone size: large; D gene: NA; CDR3 protein: CAISNTEAFF; CDR3 DNA: TGTGCCATCTCGAACACTGAAGCTTTCTTT